This T cell receptor beta chain was recovered during a study of technical replicates of blood from a handful of donors. Assay used: immunoSEQ multiplex PCR; TCRdb lists only in-frame clones, some missing. The table includes 75,000 to 90,000 clones, approximately 94% detected once. V lost 4 bases, J lost 4 bases, and 12 bases stayed unmatched. Germline CDR1 and CDR2: LGHNA and YNFKEQ. This CDR3 region has 16 residues. The sequenced sample was T cells isolated from PBMCs. The origin of this receptor is a human donor in good health. This chain connects TRBV4-2 to TRBJ2-7, with 8 bases that match TRBD2. CDR3 in amino acids: CASSPGTGTRLYEQYF. As DNA, the CDR3 is TGTGCCAGCAGCCCTGGAACCGGGACTAGATTGTACGAGCAGTACTTC.